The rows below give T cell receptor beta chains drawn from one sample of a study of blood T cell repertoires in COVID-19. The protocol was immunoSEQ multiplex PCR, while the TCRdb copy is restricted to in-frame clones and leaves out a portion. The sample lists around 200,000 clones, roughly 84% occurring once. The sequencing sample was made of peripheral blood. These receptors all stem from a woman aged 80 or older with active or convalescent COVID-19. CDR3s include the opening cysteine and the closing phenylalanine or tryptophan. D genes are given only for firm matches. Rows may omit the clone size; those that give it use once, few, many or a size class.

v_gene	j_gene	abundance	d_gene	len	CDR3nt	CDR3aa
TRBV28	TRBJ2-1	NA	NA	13	TGTGCCAGCAGTTTACAACAGGAGAATGAGCAGTTCTTC	CASSLQQENEQFF
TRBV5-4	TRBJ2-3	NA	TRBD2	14	TGTGCCAGCAGCTTCGAACTAGCGCCAGATACGCAGTATTTT	CASSFELAPDTQYF
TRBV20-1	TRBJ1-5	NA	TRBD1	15	TGCAGTGCTAGTGTGCGACAGGGACCGGGTCAGCCCCAGCATTTT	CSASVRQGPGQPQHF
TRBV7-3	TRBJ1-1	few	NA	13	TGTGCCAGCAGCGCACAGGGGAACACTGAAGCTTTCTTT	CASSAQGNTEAFF
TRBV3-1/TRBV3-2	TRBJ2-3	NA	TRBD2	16	TGTGCCAGCAACCCGGGACTAGCGGGGGGTAGGGATACGCAGTATTTT	CASNPGLAGGRDTQYF
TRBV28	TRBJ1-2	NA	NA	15	TGTGCCAGCAGTTTAGATCGGGTAGAGCGGTATGGCTACACCTTC	CASSLDRVERYGYTF
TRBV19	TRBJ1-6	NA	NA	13	TGTGCCAGTAAGGCAGGGTCAGGTTCACCCCTCCACTTT	CASKAGSGSPLHF
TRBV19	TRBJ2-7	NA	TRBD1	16	TGTGCCAGTAGTCTCCAAGGGGACAGTTTTACGTACGAGCAGTACTTC	CASSLQGDSFTYEQYF
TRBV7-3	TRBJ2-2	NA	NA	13	TGTGCCAGCAGCCGAGGGGGGGCCGGGGAGCTGTTTTTT	CASSRGGAGELFF
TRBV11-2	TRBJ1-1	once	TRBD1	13	TGTGCCAGCAGCTTCGACAGGGGTGCTGAAGCTTTCTTT	CASSFDRGAEAFF
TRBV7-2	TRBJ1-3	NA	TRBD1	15	TGTGCCAGCAGCCCCTCAGGGGGCTCTGGAAACACCATATATTTT	CASSPSGGSGNTIYF
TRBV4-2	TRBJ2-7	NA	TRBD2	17	TGTGCCAGCAGCCACCAAACGGGGACTAGCGCCGGCTACGAGCAGTACTTC	CASSHQTGTSAGYEQYF
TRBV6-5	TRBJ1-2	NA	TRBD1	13	TGTGCCAGCAGTTGGGACAGGGGGCTTGGCTACACCTTC	CASSWDRGLGYTF
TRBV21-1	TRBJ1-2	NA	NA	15	TGTGCCAGCAGCAAACGGGGGGGCTTTTGCTATGGCTACACCTTC	CASSKRGGFCYGYTF
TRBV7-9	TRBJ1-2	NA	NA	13	TGTGCCAGCAGCCTTCCAGGAGAGGGTGGCTACACCTTC	CASSLPGEGGYTF
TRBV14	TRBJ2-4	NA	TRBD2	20	TGTGCCAGCAGCCAAGATGGCGTTGGGACTGCCAGTCTACGGGGGGACATTCAGTACTTC	CASSQDGVGTASLRGDIQYF
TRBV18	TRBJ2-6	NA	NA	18	TGTGCCAGCTCACGCTCCAGTCAAGTGCTCTCTGGGGCCAACGTCCTGACTTTC	CASSRSSQVLSGANVLTF
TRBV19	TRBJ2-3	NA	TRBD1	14	TGTGCCAGTACGCCGGGACAGGGGTCAGATACGCAGTATTTT	CASTPGQGSDTQYF
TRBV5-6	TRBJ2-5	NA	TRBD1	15	TGTGCCAGCCACGAGCAGGGGGCGAACTTCGAGACCCAGTACTTC	CASHEQGANFETQYF
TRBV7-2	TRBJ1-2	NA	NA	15	TGTGCCAGCAGCTTATCCCTGGAGGGTTCAGGTGGCTACACCTTC	CASSLSLEGSGGYTF
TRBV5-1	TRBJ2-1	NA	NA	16	TGCGCCAGCAGCTTGAACGAACTCCGCTCCTACAATGAGCAGTTCTTC	CASSLNELRSYNEQFF
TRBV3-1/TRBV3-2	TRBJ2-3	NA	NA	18	TGTGCCAGCAGCGGCTTTGGTGGGAGGTTCGTCGGCACAGATACGCAGTATTTT	CASSGFGGRFVGTDTQYF
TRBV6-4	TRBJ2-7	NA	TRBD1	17	TGTGCCAGCAGGAACCGGGACAGACAAAATTCGCCCTACGAGCAGTACTTC	CASRNRDRQNSPYEQYF
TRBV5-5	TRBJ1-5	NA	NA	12	TGTGCCAGCAGCTTGGGGGCCCAGCCCCAGCATTTT	CASSLGAQPQHF
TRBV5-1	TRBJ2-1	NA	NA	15	TGCGCCAGCCGTGAACGGCCAGGGTTGGACAATGAGCAGTTCTTC	CASRERPGLDNEQFF
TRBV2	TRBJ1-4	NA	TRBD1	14	TGTGCCAGCGCGGGGGACAGGGTGAATGAAAAACTGTTTTTT	CASAGDRVNEKLFF
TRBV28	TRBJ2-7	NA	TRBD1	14	TGTGCCAGCAGTTCCGGGACAGGGAGGAGGGAGCAGTACTTC	CASSSGTGRREQYF
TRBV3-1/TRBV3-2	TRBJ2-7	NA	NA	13	TGTGCCAGCAGCCCGCAGGGACACTACGAGCAGTACTTC	CASSPQGHYEQYF
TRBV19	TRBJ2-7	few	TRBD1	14	TGTGCCAGTAGTCGCGGGACAGGGGGCCTCGAGCAGTACTTC	CASSRGTGGLEQYF
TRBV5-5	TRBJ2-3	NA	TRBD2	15	TGTGCCAGCAGCCAGCGGGAGCCAAGCACAGATACGCAGTATTTT	CASSQREPSTDTQYF
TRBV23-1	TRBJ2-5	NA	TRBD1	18	TGCGCCAGCAGTCCCGGGACAGGGGGCATCTTGTACCAAGAGACCCAGTACTTC	CASSPGTGGILYQETQYF
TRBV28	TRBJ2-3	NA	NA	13	TGTGCCAGCAGGGGGCAGCCTTCAGATACGCAGTATTTT	CASRGQPSDTQYF
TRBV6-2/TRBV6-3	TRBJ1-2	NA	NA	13	TGTGCCAGCAGTCCCTCAGGGAATCGGGGCTACACCTTC	CASSPSGNRGYTF
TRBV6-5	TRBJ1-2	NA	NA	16	TGTGCCAGCAGTTCCCGCCGAGAGGGGGCTAACTATGGCTACACCTTC	CASSSRREGANYGYTF
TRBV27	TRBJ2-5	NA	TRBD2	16	TGTGCCAGCAGTTCCTACGGGACTAGCAATGTAGAGACCCAGTACTTC	CASSSYGTSNVETQYF
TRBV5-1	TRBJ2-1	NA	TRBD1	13	TGCGCCAGCAGTTTACAGGGGATGGCTGAGCAGTTCTTC	CASSLQGMAEQFF
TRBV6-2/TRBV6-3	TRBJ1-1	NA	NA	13	TGTGCCAGCAGTTGGGCCGGAGGTACTGAAGCTTTCTTT	CASSWAGGTEAFF
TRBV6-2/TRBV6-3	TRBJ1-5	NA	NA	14	TGTGCCAGCAGCCCGGGGAGGATCAATCAGCCCCAGCATTTT	CASSPGRINQPQHF
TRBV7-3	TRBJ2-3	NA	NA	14	TGTGCCAGCAGCCCCGGGGTGGCTCCTGATACGCAGTATTTT	CASSPGVAPDTQYF
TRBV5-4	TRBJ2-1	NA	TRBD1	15	TGTGCCAGCAGCCATCGGGACAGGAGGAACAATGAGCAGTTCTTC	CASSHRDRRNNEQFF
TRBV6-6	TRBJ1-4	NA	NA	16	TGTGCCAGCAGTAAAGGACGGGGGACGGCTAATGAAAAACTGTTTTTT	CASSKGRGTANEKLFF
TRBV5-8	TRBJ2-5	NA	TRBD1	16	TGTGCCAGCAGCTTTTCGGGCCGACAGGGTGGGGAGACCCAGTACTTC	CASSFSGRQGGETQYF
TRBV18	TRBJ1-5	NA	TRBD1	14	TGTGCCAGCTCACAGACAGGGGGCAATCAGCCCCAGCATTTT	CASSQTGGNQPQHF
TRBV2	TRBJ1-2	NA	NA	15	TGTGCCAGCAGTGAAGCAAGCGGGACCAAGGGTGGCTACACCTTC	CASSEASGTKGGYTF
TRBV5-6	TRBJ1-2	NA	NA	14	TGTGCCAGCAGCAGGAGACAGAATAACTATGGCTACACCTTC	CASSRRQNNYGYTF
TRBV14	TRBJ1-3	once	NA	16	TGTGCCAGCAGCCAATTTGCAGGGTTTGGTGGAAACACCATATATTTT	CASSQFAGFGGNTIYF
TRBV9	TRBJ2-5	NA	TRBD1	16	TGTGCCAGCAGCGTAGCCCTAGACAGGGGCCAAGAGACCCAGTACTTC	CASSVALDRGQETQYF
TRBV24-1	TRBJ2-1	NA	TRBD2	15	TGTGCCACCAGTGCGGGGACTAGCGGGGGGAATGAGCAGTTCTTC	CATSAGTSGGNEQFF
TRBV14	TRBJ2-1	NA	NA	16	TGTGCCAGCAGCCAGGGCAGCACCCGCGACCACAATGAGCAGTTCTTC	CASSQGSTRDHNEQFF
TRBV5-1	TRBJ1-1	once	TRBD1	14	TGCGCCAGCAGCTCCGGACAGGGACCCCTTGGGGCTTTCTTT	CASSSGQGPLGAFF
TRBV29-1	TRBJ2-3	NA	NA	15	TGCAGCGTCCCACCGAGGTGGCAGTCGGGGGATACGCAGTATTTT	CSVPPRWQSGDTQYF
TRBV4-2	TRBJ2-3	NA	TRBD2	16	TGTGCCAGCAGCCAAGATAGGAGCGGGGGGAGGGATACGCAGTATTTT	CASSQDRSGGRDTQYF
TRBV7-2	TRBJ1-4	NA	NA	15	TGTGCCAGCAGCTTAGCGGCAGGGAACGGGGAAAAACTGTTTTTT	CASSLAAGNGEKLFF
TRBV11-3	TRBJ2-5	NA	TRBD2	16	TGTGCCAGCAGCCCCGACGCGGGGGGCGGCAAGGAGACCCAGTACTTC	CASSPDAGGGKETQYF
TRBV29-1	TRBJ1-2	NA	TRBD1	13	TGCAGCGCTGGGGCAGGGGGCAGCTATGGCTACACCTTC	CSAGAGGSYGYTF